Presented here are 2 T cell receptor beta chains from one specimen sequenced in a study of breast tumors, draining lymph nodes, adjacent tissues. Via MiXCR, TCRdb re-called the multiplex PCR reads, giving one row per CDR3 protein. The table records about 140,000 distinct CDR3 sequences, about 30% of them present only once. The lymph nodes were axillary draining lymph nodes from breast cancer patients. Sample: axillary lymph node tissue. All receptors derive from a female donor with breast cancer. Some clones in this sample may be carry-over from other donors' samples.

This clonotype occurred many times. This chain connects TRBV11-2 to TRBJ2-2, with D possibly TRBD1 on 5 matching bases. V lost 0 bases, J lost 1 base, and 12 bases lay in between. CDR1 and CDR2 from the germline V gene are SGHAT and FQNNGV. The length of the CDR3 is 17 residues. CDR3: CASSLDLFQGNTGELFF. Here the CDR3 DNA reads TGTGCCAGCAGCTTAGATCTGTTTCAGGGGAACACCGGGGAGCTGTTTTTT.

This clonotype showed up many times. Here the CDR3 reads CSVEKTGASTDTQYF. The CDR3 bases are TGCAGCGTTGAAAAGACGGGAGCTAGCACAGATACGCAGTATTTT. The genes are TRBV29-1 and TRBJ2-3; D is perhaps TRBD2 (6 bases). The CDR3 is 15 amino acids. Looked up from germline, CDR1 is SQVTM and CDR2 is ANQGSEA. With 2 bases removed from V and 0 bases from J, the gap between germline ends came to 12 bases.